This T cell receptor (beta chain) was retrieved from a study of control samples from healthy donors and cancer patients. Produced via immunoSEQ multiplex PCR; TCRdb's table is partial and in-frame only. The data hold 84,000 or so clones, with 75% to 95% observed a single time. The CDR3 sequence is 13 residues long. The germline V gene encodes CDR1 GTSNPN and CDR2 SVGIG (reference sequence). V lost 5 bases and J lost 4, with 9 bases in between. This TCR was sampled from a man aged 30 to 45 in good health. The sequenced sample consisted of blood. The chain is built from TRBV30 and TRBJ1-6; no clear D. CDR3 in DNA: TGTGCCTGGGCGTTACAGTATAATTCACCCCTCCACTTT. As protein: CAWALQYNSPLHF.